This T cell receptor (beta chain) was captured by sequencing in a study of PD-1 blockade in classical Hodgkin lymphoma. Findings and caveats of the study: Exclusion covered patients beginning nivolumab under 1 year post-ASCT.

The time point here: cycle 4 day 1 (C4D1), after five to seven weeks of nivolumab. Patients all relapsed after autologous stem cell transplantation, and there was variation in brentuximab vedotin exposure. Note on this clone: Its antigen remains unknown.

J gave up 6 bases and V 2 bases, and 4 bases lay outside the gene matches. The CDR3 spans 14 residues. Germline lookup yields CDR1 LGHNA and CDR2 YNFKEQ. Repertoires were generated with immunoSEQ multiplex PCR, while TCRdb's copy carries only in-frame clones and drops some. The repertoire includes about 32,000 clones, around 80% of them detected once, and about 18% sits in the top ten. The sample here was peripheral blood mononuclear cells (PBMCs), taken before the fourth cycle of nivolumab. This chain uses TRBV4-2 with TRBJ1-2; 9 bases map to TRBD1. This TCR derives from a human donor with classical Hodgkin lymphoma. The CDR3 coding sequence is TGTGCCAGCAGCCAAAAACAGGGGGCTGATGGCTACACCTTC. It is translated as CASSQKQGADGYTF.